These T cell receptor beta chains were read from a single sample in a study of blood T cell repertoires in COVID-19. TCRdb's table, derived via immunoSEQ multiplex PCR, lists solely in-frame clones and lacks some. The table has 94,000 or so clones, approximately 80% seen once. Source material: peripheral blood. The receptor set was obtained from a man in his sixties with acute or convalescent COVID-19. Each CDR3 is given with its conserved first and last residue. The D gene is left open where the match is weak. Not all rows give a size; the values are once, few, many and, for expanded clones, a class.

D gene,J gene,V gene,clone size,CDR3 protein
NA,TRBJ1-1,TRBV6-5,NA,CASTRGGEAFF
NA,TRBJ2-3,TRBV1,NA,CTSSLSPYTDTQYF
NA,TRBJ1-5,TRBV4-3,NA,CASSQVLGGRGNQPQHF
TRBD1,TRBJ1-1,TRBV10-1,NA,CASQDDRGTEAFF
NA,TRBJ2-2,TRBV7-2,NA,CASSFRGGQNTGELFF
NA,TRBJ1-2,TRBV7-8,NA,CASSLESTHGYTF
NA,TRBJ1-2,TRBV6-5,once,CASSPLGGPKYGYTF
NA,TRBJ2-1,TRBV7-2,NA,CASSLGTGSGNEQFF
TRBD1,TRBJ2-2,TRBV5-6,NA,CASSAGTGVTGELFF
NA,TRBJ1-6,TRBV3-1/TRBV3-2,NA,CASSNNWRGSNSPLHF
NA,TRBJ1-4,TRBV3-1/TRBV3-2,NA,CASGRVDLGEKLFF
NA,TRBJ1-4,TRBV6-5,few,CASLPAQGYEKLFF
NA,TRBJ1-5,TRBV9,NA,CASSVDYSNQPQHF
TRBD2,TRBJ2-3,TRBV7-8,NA,CASSQVGQRGDPTDTQYF
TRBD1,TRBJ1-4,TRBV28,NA,CASTAGGRTNEKLFF
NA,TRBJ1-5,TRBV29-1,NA,CSVGDNSNQPQHF
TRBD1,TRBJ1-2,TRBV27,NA,CASSADRDSYGYTF
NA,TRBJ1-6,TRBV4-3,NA,CASSQAGGGYNSPLHF
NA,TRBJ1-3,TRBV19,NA,CASSTPRQFSGNTIYF
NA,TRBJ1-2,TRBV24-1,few,CATSDYTGLYGYTF
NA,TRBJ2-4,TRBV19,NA,CASSDRHKNIQYF
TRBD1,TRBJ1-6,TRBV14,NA,CASSNRGSYNSPLHF
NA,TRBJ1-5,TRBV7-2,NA,CASSLDGDVNQPQHF
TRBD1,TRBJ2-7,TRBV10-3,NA,CAISPGTGTYEQYF
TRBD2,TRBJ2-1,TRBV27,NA,CASNPLAGGRYNEQFF
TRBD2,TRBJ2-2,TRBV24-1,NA,CATSDPGLASGELFF